This T cell receptor (beta chain) was observed in a study of TIL therapy for anti-PD-1-resistant metastatic lung cancer. Study summary: Tumors were harvested before any PD-1/PD-L1 blockade. By whole-exome sequencing, median non-synonymous tumor mutation burden was roughly 1.6 mutations per megabase. Study findings and constraints: Infused TIL clonotypes partially replaced the baseline blood repertoire, then decayed over months.

On this clone: What it recognizes is unknown.

Regarding time point: pre-treatment sample, taken before nivolumab and TIL therapy. The libraries were made with immunoSEQ v3. Sequencing depth was 1.9 million or so read pairs for survey level, roughly 4.5-6.5 million for deep. Clones were read by immunoSEQ multiplex PCR, and TCRdb kept only the in-frame ones, dropping some. This table has about 60,000 clones, around 86% appearing once. This clonotype was sampled from a person aged 25-79 years with non-small cell lung cancer. Source: blood, taken at baseline.

CDR3 sequence (DNA): TGTGCCAGCAGCGTCGCTGGGGAAGACCCCATATATTTT. Protein product: CASSVAGEDPIYF. The chain recombines TRBV9 with TRBJ1-3; no reliable D call. CDR3 length: 13 residues. The V gene's germline CDR1 is SGDLS and CDR2 YYNGEE. Trimming shortened V by 2 bases and J by 11 bases, and 14 bases separated the two germline ends.